The subject of this entry is one T cell receptor beta chain. What antigen it recognizes has not been identified. Base qualities are missing; no much larger clone stands one base away. The entry originates in a study of T-cell memory formation after mild COVID-19 (dated by TCRdb to about 2021). Turning to the overall study: TCR sequence clusters from the two donors were largely donor specific. In a couple of donors, T-cell clones that expanded and contracted after mild COVID-19 were tracked by sequencing TCRalpha and TCRbeta repertoires over time. The cohort was made up of two young adult volunteers, one female and one male, who were previously healthy. The full study reports these points: The study included only a couple of mild cases, and larger cohorts that include severe cases with pre-infection samples were judged to be necessary. Some responding clones were found in pre-infection memory, which suggests that pre-existing cross-reactive memory T cells took part in the SARS-CoV-2 response. SARS-CoV-2 specificity of the second-wave clones peaking on day 37 was not confirmed. Contracting CD4+ clones were located mainly in the CM and EM memory subsets, whereas CD8+ clones were found to be enriched in EMRA. From day 15 to 85, contracting clones showed balanced CD4/CD8 phenotypes, whereas a second wave of clones that expanded from day 15 to 37 leaned towards CD4+.

PBMCs were isolated by Ficoll-Paque density gradient centrifugation. The sequencing machine was an Illumina NovaSeq 6000. TCRalpha and TCRbeta cDNA libraries were built by 5'RACE with constant-segment primers, adding sample barcodes and unique molecular identifiers. RNA was extracted from every sample with Trizol reagent. Library amplification was performed in two PCR steps, and a second sample barcode and Illumina TruSeq adapters were introduced in the second step. Libraries were sequenced on an Illumina NovaSeq with 2 x 150 bp paired-end reads. Under the source paper's analysis protocol: With migec v1.2.7, reads were demultiplexed and then collapsed into UMI-guided consensus sequences. Using mixcr v2.1.11, UMI consensuses were aligned to TRA and TRB V and J templates and then assembled into clonotypes. A clonotype was counted as expanded or contracted only when both edgeR and NoisET called the clonotype significant, with the noise models trained on biological replicates. edgeR calls used a false discovery rate-adjusted p below 0.01 and a log2 fold-change threshold of 1. PCA with hierarchical clustering of max-normalized trajectories of the 1000 most abundant clonotypes was used as exploratory dynamics analysis. The CD4 or CD8 phenotype of responding clones was assigned using the separately sequenced CD4+ and CD8+ repertoires. Clones were called with MiXCR by TCRdb after fastp trimmed the public reads at Q25, and only in-frame beta chains were retained. Every entry covers one CDR3 protein and lists the most common genes and DNA from its rows. The V and J calls shown here were made by TCRdb, not taken from the authors' results. This sample has around 310,000 distinct CDR3 sequences in its table, and about 20% of those were observed once. Around 20% of the sample goes to the ten largest clones.

There are 15 amino acids in the CDR3, from cysteine to phenylalanine inclusive. Kept here is only the CDR3 DNA, which spans 45 bases and is read in frame from base 1. V was cut back by 0 bases and J by 5 bases, leaving a gap of 14 bases between them. The germline V gene specifies SGHRS as CDR1 and YFSETQ as CDR2. The rearrangement joined TRBV5-1 to TRBJ2-5; tentative D gene TRBD2, with 7 bases matching. The sequenced material came from PBMCs or a T cell subset sorted from them (not recorded which). This TCR came from a young man who had mild COVID-19 (a few samples of this study predate the infection). The sample titles of this study are shuffled in the database, so cell type and time point are left out; the donor was told from shared clones. The CDR3 here reads CASSLDTGGWETQYF. The nucleotides read TGCGCCAGCAGCTTGGATACGGGGGGCTGGGAGACCCAGTACTTC.